These 13 T cell receptor beta chains came from one sample sequenced in a study of T cell clonality in common variable immunodeficiency. Here immunoSEQ multiplex PCR was the method, and the copy in TCRdb shows in-frame clones only, minus some. The sample holds 50,000 or so clones, and no clone turns up only once. Sequencing was performed on peripheral blood mononuclear cells. Receptors were obtained from a person aged 18 to 75 in good health.

About this clone itself: The read halts 3 residues ahead of the CDR3 end, with the missing end drawn from the germline J gene. The chain recombines TRBV5-6 with TRBJ1-4, with a weak D call TRBD1 (5 bases). From germline, CDR1 is SGHDT and CDR2 YYEEEE. The CDR3 has 13 residues. The CDR3 protein is CASSFPGANVLFF. The covered CDR3 bases are TGTGCCAGCAGCTTCCCTGGGGCCAACGTA.

This clone was observed a few times. CDR3 bases read: TGTGCCAGCAGCCAAGCTCAGGGAAGCCAAGAGACC. Protein sequence: CASSQAQGSQET. The CDR3 as a whole reads CASSQAQGSQETQYF. The rearrangement uses TRBV4-2 and TRBJ2-5; the D gene is possibly TRBD1 (5 bases). Read sequence stops 3 residues before the CDR3 end, and the germline J gene provides the missing end. Per germline, CDR1 LGHNA and CDR2 YNFKEQ. The V end was cut by 1 base, the J end by 1 base, with 10 bases between. CDR3 size: 15 residues.

This clone was seen ten or more times. The read finishes 3 residues shy of the CDR3 end, and the germline J gene is used to complete it. This chain connects TRBV30 to TRBJ2-5, with 7 bases aligning to TRBD1. This CDR3 spans 16 amino acids. The V segment lost 4 bases and the J segment 4 bases; nucleotides outside the gene matches: 15. Germline CDR1 is GTSNPN and CDR2 is SVGIG (reference sequence). Incomplete CDR3 DNA: TGTGCCTGGAAGGGATACGGGACAGCCAACGGAGAGACC. Protein product: CAWKGYGTANGET. The CDR3 in full is CAWKGYGTANGETQYF.

This clone was counted many times. CDR3: CASSTDPSGTYEQYF. CDR3 bases read: TGTGCCAGCAGCACCGATCCTAGCGGTACCTACGAG. This chain joins TRBV11-2 and TRBJ2-7, with TRBD2 identical over 7 bases. From the germline J gene comes the end of the CDR3, since the read stops 3 residues before it. Germline CDR1 reads SGHAT; CDR2 reads FQNNGV. This CDR3 has 15 residues. V gave up 5 bases and J gave up 2 bases; unmatched junction bases: 9. Looking up the rest from reference TRBV11-2 and TRBJ2-7 gives the full variable domain: EAGVAQSPRYKIIEKRQSVAFWCNPISGHATLYWYQQILGQGPKLLIQFQNNGVVDDSQLPKDRFSAERLKGVDSTLKIQPAKLEDSAVYLCASSTDPSGTYEQYFGPGTRLTVT.

This clone was found many times. The CDR3 goes on 3 residues after the read ends, and that part is filled in from the germline J gene. The chain recombines TRBV2 with TRBJ2-5; D possibly corresponds to TRBD2 (5 bases). Trimming took off 5 bases at V and 5 bases at J, with 18 bases between the two ends. This CDR3 has 15 residues. The germline CDR1 and CDR2 sequences are SNHLY and FYNNEI. CDR3 bases read: TGTGCCAGCAGTAAGCTCGGACTCACGGAGGAGACC. This sequence encodes CASSKLGLTEET. The full CDR3 reads CASSKLGLTEETQYF.

This clone has a count of ten or more. With the read ending 3 residues before the CDR3 end, the germline J gene is used to fill in that end. The J gene is TRBJ2-5, the V gene TRBV11-2; D gene unclear. This CDR3 has 14 residues. Germline V gene lookup returns CDR1 SGHAT and CDR2 FQNNGV. Trimming cost V 1 base and J 1 base, with 7 bases left between them. CDR3 DNA (partial): TGTGCCAGCAGCTTAGGGTACAGCCAAGAGACC. Amino acids: CASSLGYSQET. From start to end, the CDR3 is CASSLGYSQETQYF.

In this sample, this clone turned up many times. The read ends 3 residues before the CDR3 terminus; that terminus is restored from the germline J gene. This sequence joins TRBV5-1 and TRBJ1-4; D might be TRBD1 (6 bases). Between the trimmed V and J ends, which lost 2 bases and 0 bases, there was a span of 8 bases. This CDR3 has 15 amino acids. Germline-derived CDR1 and CDR2 are SGHRS and YFSETQ. This CDR3 is CASSLGTTTNEKLFF. The part of the CDR3 DNA that was read is TGCGCCAGCAGCTTAGGGACAACAACTAATGAAAAA.

The sample holds many counts of this clone. The read ends 3 residues shy of where the CDR3 ends; the end is completed using the germline J gene. The chain is built from TRBV7-8 and TRBJ2-3, with 12 bases that match TRBD2. J gave up 3 bases and V 5 bases, and 6 bases lay outside the gene matches. Germline assignment: CDR1 SGHVS and CDR2 FQNEAQ. This CDR3 has 16 amino acids. The CDR3 DNA, read in part, is TGTGCCAGCAGCCGACTAGCGGGAGTTGGGACAGATACG. Its translation: CASSRLAGVGTDT. The whole CDR3 protein reads CASSRLAGVGTDTQYF. Based on the CDR3 plus reference TRBV7-8 and TRBJ2-3, the full variable domain is GAGVSQSPRYKVAKRGQDVALRCDPISGHVSLFWYQQALGQGPEFLTYFQNEAQLDKSGLPSDRFFAERPEGSVSTLKIQRTQQEDSAVYLCASSRLAGVGTDTQYFGPGTRLTVL.

This clone has a count of ten or more. The read comes to an end 3 residues before the CDR3 does, leaving the germline J gene to fill in the end. The V gene is TRBV5-1, the J gene TRBJ2-2, with D tentatively TRBD1 (6 bases). The CDR3 loop spans 16 amino acids. V dropped 4 bases and J dropped 6 bases, with 19 bases sitting between them. Looked up from germline, CDR1 is SGHRS and CDR2 is YFSETQ. CDR3 DNA (partial): TGCGCCAGCAGCCCTGGAAGGGGGAGCTTAGCCGGGGAG. Amino acids: CASSPGRGSLAGE. The entire CDR3 reads CASSPGRGSLAGELFF.

This clone was observed at least ten times. The sequence runs out 3 residues before the end of the CDR3; the remainder is reconstructed from the germline J gene. This chain joins TRBV29-1 and TRBJ1-1; D gene ambiguous. The CDR3 runs 11 residues. The germline CDR1 and CDR2 sequences are SQVTM and ANQGSEA. The ends were cut back, 7 bases at V and 4 bases at J, with 10 bases in the middle. CDR3 sequence reads: CSALLATEAFF. Incomplete CDR3 DNA: TGCAGCGCCCTCCTGGCCACTGAA.

This clone was observed a few times. The sequenced fragment ends 3 residues before the CDR3 boundary, so the rest is inferred from the germline J gene. This chain links TRBV19 with TRBJ1-5; 9 positions match TRBD1. The CDR3 covers 15 residues. Germline CDR1 LNHDA, CDR2 SQIVND (reference sequence). J was trimmed by 0 bases and V by 6 bases; bases with no gene match: 3. The CDR3: CASRLDRGSNQPQHF. The covered CDR3 bases are TGTGCCAGTAGGTTGGACAGGGGTAGCAATCAGCCC.

This clone was seen repeatedly, ten times or more. The read halts 3 residues ahead of the CDR3 end, with the missing end drawn from the germline J gene. The chain carries TRBV5-1 and TRBJ2-7; 10 positions match TRBD2. V was pared by 5 bases and J by 3 bases, with 2 bases of the junction left unmatched. Per the germline V gene, CDR1 is SGHRS and CDR2 is YFSETQ. CDR3 size: 13 residues. The CDR3 loop is CASRASGSYEQYF. The part of the CDR3 DNA that was read is TGCGCCAGCAGGGCTAGCGGGAGCTACGAG.

In regard to this clone: This may come from a read error, since a much larger clone is one base off. The CDR3 is cut off 3 residues early in the read; its end comes from the germline J gene. Other nucleotide sequences in the sample specify the same CDR3. This chain uses TRBV30 with TRBJ2-1; D gene ambiguous. This CDR3 region has 12 residues. CDR1 is GTSNPN, CDR2 SVGIG, per germline (reference sequence). CDR3 DNA, as far as it was read: TGCGCCTGGATGCCGGTTTACAATGAG. It codes for CAWMPVYNE. The CDR3 reads in full as CAWMPVYNEQFF.